This T cell receptor beta chain is drawn from a study of OX40 agonist ivuxolimab in advanced cancers. As for the study more broadly: Ivuxolimab was a fully human IgG2 agonistic monoclonal antibody targeting the costimulatory receptor OX40 (CD134). Intravenous ivuxolimab was administered to patients every 2 weeks at six dose levels: 0.01, 0.1, 0.3, 1.5, 3 and 10 mg/kg. Among the approximately 50 dose-escalation patients, roughly 20 had hepatocellular carcinoma, 15 or so melanoma, 9 renal cell carcinoma and 9 head and neck cancer. A male proportion of around 83% and a mean age of 60 years, ranging from 23 to 79, were recorded for the dose-escalation cohort. Prior anti-PD-1, anti-PD-L1 or anti-CTLA-4 therapy was permitted, and 40% to 50% of dose-escalation patients had received checkpoint inhibitors. Three dose-escalation patients achieved partial responses, one with hepatocellular carcinoma and two with cutaneous melanoma. The purpose of peripheral TCRbeta sequencing was to test whether ivuxolimab changed TCR sequence diversity and led to clonal T-cell expansion. The paper describes the monotherapy dose-escalation part (N ≈ 50 patients) of the phase I trial of ivuxolimab.

For sequencing of the TCRbeta CDR3 region, genomic DNA was extracted from the sorted cells. TCRbeta CDR3 regions were sequenced using the immunoSEQ Assay. Sourced from immuneACCESS, this table was stored by TCRdb with only in-frame sequences that have V and J called. A share of the clones is absent; for the studies checked, an unresolved V gene accounts for under half, and the remainder has no known explanation. The table for this sample lists approximately 15,000 clones; roughly 80% of them were counted only once. The top ten clones comprise 32% of the sample. Patients with a history of autoimmune disease or receiving systemic immunosuppression were excluded from the trial. Peripheral blood for TCR sequencing was collected from all dose cohorts at baseline, on cycle 4 day 1, and on cycle 7 day 1. Samples came from an open-label, multicenter, first-in-human phase I dose-escalation trial of ivuxolimab. The trial enrolled adults with locally advanced or metastatic head and neck squamous cell, hepatocellular, melanoma or renal cell carcinoma. CD4+ and CD8+ T cells were sorted separately from peripheral blood before TCR sequencing.

Relative to germline, V is missing 6 bases and J is missing 7 bases, with 6 bases of the junction outside any gene match. The CDR3 measures 13 amino acids from cysteine to phenylalanine. Only CDR3 DNA is held: 39 bases, read in frame from base 1. CDR1 and CDR2 (GTSNPN, SVGIG) derive from the germline V gene (reference sequence). Study-wide conclusions, independent of this receptor: Low levels of normalized T-cell clonal expansion were also shown by some nonresponding patients. In the 0.1-3.0 mg/kg groups, partial responders were among the patients with the lowest normalized peripheral clonal expansion, particularly in CD8+ T cells. On average, CD8+ T cells showed more expanded clones than CD4+ T cells after ivuxolimab. At doses of 0.1 to 3.0 mg/kg, clonal expansion of both CD4+ and CD8+ T cells in blood was seen between baseline and week 6. Antigen specificity was not determined for the clonally expanded peripheral T cells.

Comment on this clone: Its antigen is still unknown. Base qualities are not at hand, and no much larger clone is one base apart.

Sequences were derived from CD4+ or CD8+ T cells sorted from blood, sampled in a trial of the OX40 agonist ivuxolimab. The origin of this receptor is an adult with an advanced solid tumor such as melanoma, head and neck, liver or kidney cancer. Recombination linked TRBV30 to TRBJ2-1; a stretch of 10 junction bases matches TRBD2. CDR3 reads: CACLAGDRNEQFF. The bases read TGTGCCTGTCTAGCGGGAGACAGAAATGAGCAGTTCTTC.